The 9 T cell receptor beta chains given below trace back to one sample, sequenced in a study of radiation and T cells in renal cell carcinoma. Time point defined: blood 4 weeks post-SBRT, at nephrectomy. Treatment meaning: 15 Gy SBRT to primary tumor, nephrectomy 4 weeks later. Profiled with immunoSEQ multiplex PCR; TCRdb holds only in-frame clones, not every one. The table has 30,000 to 40,000 clones, 65% to 85% seen once. The source was blood, collected from a patient whose treatment included radiotherapy and nephrectomy. The source is a man aged 55 to 70 with renal cell carcinoma.

V usage is TRBV5-1 and J usage is TRBJ2-5, with 8 positions matching TRBD2. Germline CDR1 reads SGHRS; CDR2 reads YFSETQ. The CDR3 loop spans 16 amino acids. Unmatched junction bases numbered 15, after V lost 0 bases and J lost 11 bases. CDR3 DNA: TGCGCCAGCAGCTTGGCCATTGTAGCGGGATTAGAGGAGCAGTACTTC. Residues: CASSLAIVAGLEEQYF.

The chain uses TRBV7-2 and TRBJ1-4; maybe TRBD1 (5 bases). CDR3 length: 16 residues. V was trimmed by 1 base and J by 3 bases, leaving 12 bases between them. CDR1 SGHTA and CDR2 FQGNSA come from the germline V gene. The CDR3 DNA reads as TGTGCCAGCAGCTTAGTGGGGACGAACCCTAATGAAAAACTGTTTTTT. Translation gives CASSLVGTNPNEKLFF. The variable domain in full, completed from reference TRBV7-2 and TRBJ1-4, reads GAGVSQSPSNKVTEKGKDVELRCDPISGHTALYWYRQSLGQGLEFLIYFQGNSAPDKSGLPSDRFSAERTGGSVSTLTIQRTQQEDSAVYLCASSLVGTNPNEKLFFGSGTQLSVL.

V usage is TRBV6-5 and J usage is TRBJ2-4; D gene ambiguous. The CDR3 sequence is 15 residues long. V lost 2 bases, J lost 4 bases, and 12 bases lay in between. CDR1 is MNHEY and CDR2 is SVGAGI in the germline V gene. The CDR3 nucleotides read TGTGCCAGCAGTTACGGTTTTAACGGGAAAAACATTCAGTACTTC. Protein: CASSYGFNGKNIQYF.

The V call is TRBV21-1, the J call TRBJ2-2; TRBD2 reflects the table's D call only, with no check against the DNA. TRBV21-1 counts as a pseudogene. The CDR3 is 16 amino acids. The DNA for the CDR3 is TGTGCCAGCACGGGTTTGCGGGAGTATTATACCGGGGAGCTGTTTTTT. This codes for CASTGLREYYTGELFF.

This rearrangement joins TRBV5-4 to TRBJ2-5, with 7 bases that match TRBD2. TRBJ2-7 explains the end of the DNA better; the J call may be wrong. Per germline, CDR1 SGHNT and CDR2 YYREEE (reference sequence). This CDR3 comprises 15 residues. CDR3: CASSSSSGAHYEQYF. DNA for the CDR3: TGTGCCAGCAGCTCCTCCAGCGGGGCGCACTACGAGCAGTACTTC.

This clone occurred a few times. This sequence joins TRBV13 and TRBJ2-1; weak D call: TRBD1 (7 bases). With 0 bases removed from V and 4 bases from J, the gap between germline ends came to 13 bases. Germline CDR1 and CDR2: PRHDT and FYEKMQ (reference sequence). The CDR3 runs 16 residues. In DNA, the CDR3 is TGTGCCAGCAGCTTAGGCCTCAGGGGGACTTACAATGAGCAGTTCTTC. Translating gives CASSLGLRGTYNEQFF.

The chain combines TRBV7-2 with TRBJ2-2; perhaps TRBD2 as D (6 bases). V lost 7 bases and J 5 bases, leaving 26 bases between the germline ends. The CDR3 runs to 18 residues. CDR1 is SGHTA, CDR2 FQGNSA, per germline. This CDR3 reads CASTISKTGGYRTGELFF. In nucleotides, the CDR3 is TGTGCCAGCACGATCTCAAAAACCGGAGGGTATAGGACCGGGGAGCTGTTTTTT.

This chain uses TRBV19 with TRBJ1-5; no reliable D call. CDR1 is LNHDA and CDR2 is SQIVND in the germline V gene (reference sequence). V gave up 5 bases and J gave up 2 bases, with 16 bases separating them. The CDR3 length is 16 residues. CDR3 DNA: TGTGCCAGTAGTGACATACAGCGACTTGGCAATCAGCCCCAGCATTTT. Its translation: CASSDIQRLGNQPQHF.

The V call is TRBV19, the J call TRBJ2-1, with 7 bases aligning to TRBD1. Trimming took 8 bases from V and 7 from J; bases not matched to a gene: 8. The germline V gene encodes CDR1 LNHDA and CDR2 SQIVND (reference sequence). This CDR3 is built from 13 residues. The CDR3 reads CASQATGANEQFF. CDR3 nucleotide sequence: TGTGCCAGTCAGGCCACAGGGGCGAATGAGCAGTTCTTC.